This note documents a single T cell receptor beta chain sequence. Profiled with immunoSEQ multiplex PCR; TCRdb holds only in-frame clones, not every one. The sample shows about 43,000 clones, more than 75% of them seen only once. Anywhere from 1 to 8 samples came from each patient, spanning pretreatment and on-treatment. This sample stems from a study of PD-L1 blockade in urothelial cancer. The wider study: Twenty-five of the 29 patients were men with bladder-origin urothelial cancer. Blood was tested 3 weeks (second dose) and 6 weeks into treatment. Median blood clonality was around 0.074, with some 89,000 unique TCRs.

The source material was PBMCs, sampled around atezolizumab (anti-PD-L1) treatment. The receptor was isolated from a woman aged 60 to 75 with urothelial cancer.

Here the CDR3 reads CASSLEGAPPNEQFF. The CDR3 coding sequence is TGCGCCAGCAGCTTGGAGGGGGCCCCCCCCAATGAGCAGTTCTTC. The chain is built from TRBV5-1 and TRBJ2-1; the match to TRBD1 covers 7 bases. Trimming at V came to 0 bases and at J to 6 bases, leaving 6 bases not matched to a gene. This CDR3 is 15 amino acids long. Per the germline V gene, CDR1 is SGHRS and CDR2 is YFSETQ. Variable domain in full (rest from reference TRBV5-1 and TRBJ2-1): KAGVTQTPRYLIKTRGQQVTLSCSPISGHRSVSWYQQTPGQGLQFLFEYFSETQRNKGNFPGRFSGRQFSNSRSEMNVSTLELGDSALYLCASSLEGAPPNEQFFGPGTRLTVL.